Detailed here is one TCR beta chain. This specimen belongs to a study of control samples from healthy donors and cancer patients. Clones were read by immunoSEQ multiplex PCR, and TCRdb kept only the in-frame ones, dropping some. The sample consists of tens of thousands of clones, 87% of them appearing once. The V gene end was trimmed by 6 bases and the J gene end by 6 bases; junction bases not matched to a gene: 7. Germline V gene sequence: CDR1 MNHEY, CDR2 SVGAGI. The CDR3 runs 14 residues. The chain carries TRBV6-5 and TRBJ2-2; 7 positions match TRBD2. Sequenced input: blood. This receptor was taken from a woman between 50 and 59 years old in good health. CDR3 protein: CASSRTSAAGELFF. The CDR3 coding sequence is TGTGCCAGCAGCAGAACTAGCGCCGCCGGGGAGCTGTTTTTT.